Listed here are 32 T cell receptor beta chains from one sample, sequenced in a study of identical twins. TCRdb recomputed calls from the 5' RACE reads with MiXCR, one row per CDR3 protein. The sample holds approximately 630,000 distinct CDR3 sequences, under 8.5% seen once. Separately, the same data were catalogued under a study of yellow fever vaccine responses in identical twins.

Material: PBMCs. The receptors come from a woman younger than 35 in good health.

The sample holds many counts of this clonotype. The chain joins TRBV7-9 to TRBJ1-6, with no clear D. Germline V lookup: CDR1 SEHNR, CDR2 FQNEAQ (reference sequence). The CDR3 has 17 amino acids. V shed 1 base and J shed 5 bases, with 15 bases lying between them. CDR3 nucleotide sequence: TGTGCCAGCAGCTTAGGCAGGACGGGATCTGATAATTCACCCCTCCACTTT. It encodes CASSLGRTGSDNSPLHF.

This chain joins TRBV7-9 and TRBJ2-1, with 8 bases matching TRBD1. Per germline, CDR1 SEHNR and CDR2 FQNEAQ (reference sequence). This CDR3 contains 15 residues. Trimming cost V 6 bases and J 4 bases; bases outside gene matches: 8. DNA for the CDR3: TGTGCCAGCAGATCGGACAGGGTGGGGTACAATGAGCAGTTCTTC. It specifies CASRSDRVGYNEQFF. The variable domain in full, completed from reference TRBV7-9 and TRBJ2-1, reads DTGVSQNPRHKITKRGQNVTFRCDPISEHNRLYWYRQTLGQGPEFLTYFQNEAQLEKSRLLSDRFSAERPKGSFSTLEIQRTEQGDSAMYLCASRSDRVGYNEQFFGPGTRLTVL.

This clonotype occurred many times. The V call is TRBV9, the J call TRBJ2-5; D remains unclear. CDR1 and CDR2 (germline): SGDLS, YYNGEE. The germline V and J ends were trimmed by 0 bases and 4 bases, with 10 bases remaining between them. The CDR3 consists of 14 residues. In nucleotides, the CDR3 is TGTGCCAGCAGCGTAGCATCGAAGAGAGAGACCCAGTACTTC. The encoded protein is CASSVASKRETQYF. The full variable domain, with the rest looked up from reference TRBV9 and TRBJ2-5, is DSGVTQTPKHLITATGQRVTLRCSPRSGDLSVYWYQQSLDQGLQFLIQYYNGEERAKGNILERFSAQQFPDLHSELNLSSLELGDSALYFCASSVASKRETQYFGPGTRLLVL.

This clonotype was counted ten times or more. The chain carries TRBV2 and TRBJ2-7; TRBD2 matches 8 bases. J lost 3 bases, V lost 6 bases, and 1 base had no gene match. This CDR3 spans 12 amino acids. Per the germline V gene, CDR1 is SNHLY and CDR2 is FYNNEI. CDR3 sequence reads: CASSRGGYEQYF. The CDR3 DNA is TGTGCCAGCAGCCGGGGGGGCTACGAGCAGTACTTC.

The gene calls are TRBV12-3 or TRBV12-4 and TRBJ2-1; D gene ambiguous. This CDR3 is built from 15 residues. V gave up 4 bases and J gave up 8 bases, with 18 bases separating them. Here the CDR3 reads CASSSGGRAIDEQFF. The CDR3 coding sequence is TGTGCCAGCAGTTCCGGTGGTAGAGCAATCGATGAGCAGTTCTTC.

A note on this clonotype: The conserved phenylalanine or tryptophan normally closing the CDR3 is absent here, so this likely arose from a read error. The DNA is omitted, as the CDR3 cannot be located on it reliably, and the CDR3 follows TCRdb's listing. This chain links TRBV12-3 or TRBV12-4 with TRBJ2-1; the listed D gene, TRBD1, was not tested against the DNA. Counting both end residues, the CDR3 totals 9 amino acids. CDR3 residues: CASRPEGAA.

The chain uses TRBV6-5 and TRBJ2-7; 10 bases map to TRBD2. V lost 0 bases to trimming and J lost 3 bases; unmatched junction nucleotides: 8. CDR3 size: 17 residues. Germline lookup yields CDR1 MNHEY and CDR2 SVGAGI. The CDR3 nucleotides read TGTGCCAGCAGTTACTCCTCTACTAGCGGGATTTTCTACGAGCAGTACTTC. It specifies CASSYSSTSGIFYEQYF.

As to this clonotype: One end of the junction does not line up with germline, which may come from a read error. This rearrangement joins TRBV29-1 to TRBJ2-1; possibly TRBD2 for D (6 bases). The CDR3 loop spans 14 amino acids. CDR1 SQVTM and CDR2 ANQGSEA come from the germline V gene. The CDR3 DNA sequence: TGCAGCGGTGAAAGCGGGTTTTCCTACAATGAGCAGTTCTTC. Protein product: CSGESGFSYNEQFF.

The chain is built from TRBV29-1 and TRBJ1-1; 11 bases are shared with TRBD1. V was pared by 4 bases and J by 0 bases, with 10 bases of the junction left unmatched. Germline V gives CDR1 SQVTM, CDR2 ANQGSEA. This CDR3 has 17 residues. This CDR3 reads CSVGGQGGPCMNTEAFF. CDR3 nucleotide sequence: TGCAGCGTTGGGGGACAGGGGGGGCCATGTATGAACACTGAAGCTTTCTTT.

The chain carries TRBV28 and TRBJ2-2; maybe TRBD2 (6 bases). The CDR3 contains 17 residues. The germline gives CDR1 MDHEN, CDR2 SYDVKM. Trimming shortened V by 6 bases and J by 3 bases, and 20 bases separated the two germline ends. The CDR3 sequence: CASSQVQGGSHTGELFF. The CDR3 nucleotides are TGTGCCAGCAGCCAAGTGCAGGGAGGATCGCACACCGGGGAGCTGTTTTTT.

The chain combines TRBV12-3 or TRBV12-4 with TRBJ2-2; D ambiguous. V was clipped by 6 bases and J by 4 bases, with 12 bases between them. The CDR3 is 14 amino acids. CDR3 residues: CASSRSDGTGELFF. The CDR3 DNA reads as TGTGCCAGCAGCCGGAGTGACGGCACCGGGGAGCTGTTTTTT.

This rearrangement joins TRBV27 to TRBJ2-3; D is possibly TRBD2 (5 bases). This CDR3 region has 15 residues. Trimming shortened V by 6 bases and J by 4 bases, and 17 bases separated the two germline ends. Germline CDR1 is MNHEY and CDR2 is SMNVEV (reference sequence). The chain's CDR3 is CASSAPGKIADTQYF. The CDR3 DNA reads TGTGCCAGCAGCGCCCCGGGGAAGATAGCAGATACGCAGTATTTT.

This clonotype was counted between two and nine times. The rearrangement uses TRBV7-9 and TRBJ2-1, with TRBD1 identical over 7 bases. The V and J ends lost 4 bases and 2 bases, in that order; junction bases with no gene match: 5. The CDR3 runs 15 residues. Germline V gene lookup returns CDR1 SEHNR and CDR2 FQNEAQ (reference sequence). The CDR3 DNA follows: TGTGCCAGCAGCTCCAAGGACAGGACCTACAATGAGCAGTTCTTC. Its protein is CASSSKDRTYNEQFF.

The chain is built from TRBV2 and TRBJ2-1, with 8 nucleotides matching TRBD2. The germline CDR1 and CDR2 sequences are SNHLY and FYNNEI. The trim removed 8 bases at V and 9 bases at J, leaving 15 bases unmatched. This CDR3 region has 15 residues. The CDR3 DNA reads TGTGCCAGCTTACCGATTGAGCGGGAGAAGGGTGAGCAGTTCTTC. Its translation is CASLPIEREKGEQFF. Full variable domain (remainder filled in from reference TRBV2 and TRBJ2-1): EPEVTQTPSHQVTQMGQEVILRCVPISNHLYFYWYRQILGQKVEFLVSFYNNEISEKSEIFDDQFSVERPDGSNFTLKIRSTKLEDSAMYFCASLPIEREKGEQFFGPGTRLTVL.

The chain has TRBV3-1 and TRBJ1-2, with 7 bases identical to TRBD1. The germline CDR1 and CDR2 sequences are LGHDT and YNNKEL (reference sequence). With 1 base clipped from V and 0 bases from J, the junction kept 11 bases outside the gene matches. CDR3 length: 18 residues. CDR3 nucleotide sequence: TGTGCCAGCAGCCAAGTGGGTCCCACAGGGGCTCCTAACTATGGCTACACCTTC. This sequence encodes CASSQVGPTGAPNYGYTF.

This chain uses TRBV28 with TRBJ2-5; perhaps TRBD2 as D (6 bases). Trimming removed 8 bases at V and 5 bases at J, with 15 bases between. Germline-derived CDR1 and CDR2 are MDHEN and SYDVKM. The CDR3 totals 13 residues. The CDR3 here is CASGTGGRETQYF. The CDR3 region has the DNA TGTGCCAGCGGAACCGGGGGAAGGGAGACCCAGTACTTC. Drawing the rest from reference TRBV28 and TRBJ2-5, the complete variable domain is DVKVTQSSRYLVKRTGEKVFLECVQDMDHENMFWYRQDPGLGLRLIYFSYDVKMKEKGDIPEGYSVSREKKERFSLILESASTNQTSMYLCASGTGGRETQYFGPGTRLLVL.

This clonotype was found a few times. This chain connects TRBV5-1 to TRBJ2-7; the match to TRBD2 covers 8 bases. Germline CDR1 reads SGHRS; CDR2 reads YFSETQ. The CDR3 is 15 amino acids. After removal of 0 bases from V and 4 bases from J, the junction contained 6 bases not matched to a gene. The CDR3 DNA is TGCGCCAGCAGCTTGGTACTAGCGGATAGATACGAGCAGTACTTC. Translating gives CASSLVLADRYEQYF.

This clonotype turned up a few times. This sequence joins TRBV2 and TRBJ2-1; D is possibly TRBD1 (6 bases). Germline V gives CDR1 SNHLY, CDR2 FYNNEI. This CDR3 has 18 amino acids. V lost 4 bases and J lost 5, with 24 bases in between. In DNA form, the CDR3 reads TGTGCCAGCAGTGTAGTCGTGGTGTGGGGGCCCCAAAACAATGAGCAGTTCTTC. This encodes CASSVVVVWGPQNNEQFF. Together with reference TRBV2 and TRBJ2-1, the CDR3 gives the full variable domain: EPEVTQTPSHQVTQMGQEVILRCVPISNHLYFYWYRQILGQKVEFLVSFYNNEISEKSEIFDDQFSVERPDGSNFTLKIRSTKLEDSAMYFCASSVVVVWGPQNNEQFFGPGTRLTVL.

This clonotype was recorded a few times. This chain connects TRBV28 to TRBJ2-3, with a possible D match to TRBD2 (5 bases). This CDR3 spans 13 amino acids. From germline, CDR1 is MDHEN and CDR2 SYDVKM. With 6 bases removed from V and 3 bases from J, the gap between germline ends came to 10 bases. CDR3 loop: CASRETRTDTQYF. CDR3 bases: TGTGCCAGCAGAGAAACTAGGACAGATACGCAGTATTTT.

This rearrangement joins TRBV3-1 to TRBJ2-2; 12 bases align to TRBD2. Germline CDR1 LGHDT, CDR2 YNNKEL (reference sequence). V was pared by 1 base and J by 6 bases, with 3 bases of the junction left unmatched. CDR3 length: 16 amino acids. The CDR3 bases are TGTGCCAGCAGCCAAGTTTCTAGCGGGAGGGCCGGGGAGCTGTTTTTT. Translation: CASSQVSSGRAGELFF.

The CDR3 coding sequence is TGTGCCAGCAGTAGGCGGGACAGCTCCACCCATCGGGGTAACAAAGAGACCCAGTACTTC. It yields the protein CASSRRDSSTHRGNKETQYF. This chain links TRBV2 with TRBJ2-5, with D possibly TRBD1 on 7 matching bases. Germline V gene sequence: CDR1 SNHLY, CDR2 FYNNEI. V lost 5 bases and J lost 3, with 31 bases in between. The CDR3 is 20 residues long.

This clonotype was recorded a few times. The rearrangement joins TRBV10-3 to TRBJ1-5; D is undetermined. This CDR3 comprises 13 residues. In germline, CDR1 is ENHRY, CDR2 SYGVKD. Trimming cost V 2 bases and J 4 bases, with 6 bases left between them. CDR3 loop: CAISETVNQPQHF. For the CDR3, the DNA is TGTGCCATCAGTGAGACGGTGAATCAGCCCCAGCATTTT.

This clonotype was recorded many times. The genes are TRBV5-4 and TRBJ2-4; 7 nucleotides line up with TRBD2. J gave up 4 bases and V 0 bases, and 7 bases lay outside the gene matches. This CDR3 is 16 amino acids long. Germline lookup yields CDR1 SGHNT and CDR2 YYREEE (reference sequence). This CDR3 is CASSLGPSGLKNIQYF. The DNA for the CDR3 is TGTGCCAGCAGCTTGGGTCCTAGCGGCCTAAAAAACATTCAGTACTTC. Based on the CDR3 plus reference TRBV5-4 and TRBJ2-4, the full variable domain is ETGVTQSPTHLIKTRGQQVTLRCSSQSGHNTVSWYQQALGQGPQFIFQYYREEENGRGNFPPRFSGLQFPNYSSELNVNALELDDSALYLCASSLGPSGLKNIQYFGAGTRLSVL.

This clonotype was observed at least ten times. The chain carries TRBV5-1 and TRBJ2-5; unclear D gene. The CDR3 runs 14 residues. Germline loops: CDR1 SGHRS, CDR2 YFSETQ. V lost 2 bases to trimming and J lost 4 bases, with 12 bases between them. CDR3 coding DNA: TGCGCCAGCAGCTTCGGTCACCCAGGAGAGACCCAGTACTTC. It codes for CASSFGHPGETQYF.

V and J are TRBV2 and TRBJ2-3, with 9 positions matching TRBD2. V was pared by 7 bases and J by 0 bases, with 2 bases of the junction left unmatched. Germline V gene sequence: CDR1 SNHLY, CDR2 FYNNEI. CDR3 size: 14 residues. The chain's CDR3 is CASKTSGSTDTQYF. The CDR3 nucleotides read TGTGCCAGCAAGACTAGCGGAAGCACAGATACGCAGTATTTT.

This clonotype was observed many times. V and J are TRBV12-3 or TRBV12-4 and TRBJ1-5; 9 bases line up with TRBD1. The CDR3 contains 16 residues. The V and J ends lost 3 bases and 4 bases, in that order; junction bases with no gene match: 7. The CDR3 loop is CASSLGTGRGNQPQHF. As DNA, the CDR3 is TGTGCCAGCAGTTTGGGGACAGGGAGAGGGAATCAGCCCCAGCATTTT.

The rearrangement uses TRBV11-2 and TRBJ2-1, with D possibly being TRBD1 or TRBD2 (5 bases each). The CDR3 is 16 residues long. The V gene's germline CDR1 is SGHAT and CDR2 FQNNGV. V gave up 5 bases and J gave up 6 bases, with 20 bases separating them. The chain's CDR3 is CASSPRQKLGGNEQFF. The CDR3 DNA reads TGTGCCAGCAGCCCCCGACAGAAACTTGGGGGCAATGAGCAGTTCTTC.

This clonotype appeared many times. J is TRBJ2-2 and V is TRBV2, with 11 bases aligning to TRBD2. The CDR3 sequence is 15 residues long. Germline values: CDR1 SNHLY, CDR2 FYNNEI. Trimming cost V 6 bases and J 2 bases; bases outside gene matches: 2. CDR3: CASSRLAGNTGELFF. For the CDR3, the DNA is TGTGCCAGCAGCCGACTAGCGGGAAACACCGGGGAGCTGTTTTTT.

Only a few counts were recorded for this clonotype. The chain recombines TRBV28 with TRBJ2-7; D tentatively reads TRBD1 or TRBD2 (5 bases each). Germline CDR1 MDHEN, CDR2 SYDVKM. Trimming left V 4 bases short and J 3 bases short, with 13 bases between. The CDR3 is made up of 14 amino acids. Here the CDR3 DNA reads TGTGCCAGCAGTTCCCCGGGACGGGACTACGAGCAGTACTTC. It is translated as CASSSPGRDYEQYF. Full variable domain (remainder filled in from reference TRBV28 and TRBJ2-7): DVKVTQSSRYLVKRTGEKVFLECVQDMDHENMFWYRQDPGLGLRLIYFSYDVKMKEKGDIPEGYSVSREKKERFSLILESASTNQTSMYLCASSSPGRDYEQYFGPGTRLTVT.

This clonotype was found a few times. The chain couples TRBV12-3 or TRBV12-4 to TRBJ2-1; D uncertain. This CDR3 region has 13 residues. V was shortened by 3 bases and J by 4 bases, with 7 bases between the two germline ends. The CDR3: CASSFETYNEQFF. CDR3 nucleotides: TGTGCCAGCAGTTTTGAGACGTACAATGAGCAGTTCTTC.

This clonotype was picked up many times. The rearrangement links TRBV10-3 to TRBJ1-1; D not resolved. Germline V gives CDR1 ENHRY, CDR2 SYGVKD. Trimming stripped 4 bases from V and 5 bases from J, with 14 bases between. The CDR3 runs to 14 residues. CDR3 sequence: CAISGIDTATEAFF. CDR3 DNA: TGTGCCATCAGTGGAATTGACACGGCAACTGAAGCTTTCTTT.

This clonotype was counted between two and nine times. The gene calls are TRBV15 and TRBJ1-5; 8 bases line up with TRBD1. Germline CDR1 and CDR2: LNHNV and YYDKDF (reference sequence). The CDR3 is 15 amino acids. The junction had 7 bases not matched to a gene; V was cut back by 5 bases and J by 4 bases. The DNA for the CDR3 is TGTGCCACCAGCTGGACGACAGGGGCTAATCAGCCCCAGCATTTT. Translation gives CATSWTTGANQPQHF.